This T cell receptor beta chain was identified during a study of blood T cell repertoires in COVID-19. As for the study in general: PBMCs, B-cell-depleted T cells, or T cells were the source of the cDNA or gDNA that made up the material.

Per the study methods: The assay estimated nucleated cells by amplifying reference gene primers. The protocol was immunoSEQ multiplex PCR, while the TCRdb copy is restricted to in-frame clones and leaves out a portion. D and trimming were read from the DNA, whereas the V and J calls and clone size are those reported in that table. The data show 250,000 to 300,000 clones, less than 90% seen once. From germline, CDR1 is SGHTA and CDR2 FQGTGA. V dropped 6 bases and J dropped 2; count of bases not matched to a gene: 5. The CDR3 has 15 amino acids. Sequenced input: peripheral blood. This receptor was obtained from a woman between 65 and 79 years old with COVID-19, enrolled during active disease. The chain employs TRBV7-3 and TRBJ2-5; 11 nucleotides agree with TRBD2. CDR3 residues: CASSPSGGTQETQYF. As DNA, the CDR3 is TGTGCCAGCAGTCCTAGCGGGGGGACACAAGAGACCCAGTACTTC.